The 14 T cell receptor beta chains given below trace back to one sample, sequenced in a study of blood T cell repertoires in COVID-19. Here immunoSEQ multiplex PCR was the method, and the copy in TCRdb shows in-frame clones only, minus some. The repertoire includes some 270,000 clones, around 86% of them detected once, and about 1.7% sits in the top ten. Sequenced material: PBMCs or T cells enriched from blood (not recorded which). These receptors all stem from a middle-aged woman who had recovered from COVID-19.

This clone was detected once. The chain couples TRBV19 to TRBJ2-5; D is perhaps TRBD1 (7 bases). The germline V gene has CDR1 LNHDA and CDR2 SQIVND (reference sequence). CDR3 length equals 14 residues. The V end lost 2 bases, the J end lost 4 bases, and 11 bases lay between the germline ends. The chain's CDR3 is CASSIQGGGETQYF. CDR3 sequence (DNA): TGTGCCAGTAGTATACAGGGGGGAGGAGAGACCCAGTACTTC.

The chain recombines TRBV4-1 with TRBJ2-7; 7 bases align to TRBD2. The CDR3 is 16 amino acids. Looked up from germline, CDR1 is MGHRA and CDR2 is YSYEKL. J gave up 9 bases and V 0 bases, and 14 bases lay outside the gene matches. The CDR3 DNA reads as TGCGCCAGCAGCCAAGACGGGGGGACCACCCCCTGGGGGCAGTACTTC. Residues: CASSQDGGTTPWGQYF.

The chain recombines TRBV9 with TRBJ1-1; TRBD1 matches at 7 bases. The CDR3 consists of 16 residues. The germline V gene has CDR1 SGDLS and CDR2 YYNGEE. Trimming removed 4 bases from V and 0 bases from J; junction bases left unmatched: 9. CDR3 in amino acids: CASSPWTGPMNTEAFF. Written as DNA, the CDR3 is TGTGCCAGCAGCCCCTGGACAGGTCCCATGAACACTGAAGCTTTCTTT.

As for this clone: The sample carries other DNA sequences with the same CDR3. J is TRBJ1-1 and V is TRBV3-1 (or the pseudogene TRBV3-2); 9 nucleotides line up with TRBD1. The length of the CDR3 is 13 residues. From germline, CDR1 is LGHDT and CDR2 YNNKEL (reference sequence). V was clipped by 6 bases and J by 4 bases; unmatched bases: 3. CDR3 sequence reads: CASSQDRGTEAFF. CDR3 DNA: TGTGCCAGCAGTCAGGACAGGGGCACTGAAGCTTTCTTT.

This clone was counted only a few times. The chain links TRBV19 to TRBJ1-2, with a possible D match to TRBD1 (6 bases). V lost 5 bases, J lost 0 bases, and 13 bases lay in between. Looked up from germline, CDR1 is LNHDA and CDR2 is SQIVND (reference sequence). The CDR3 is 15 residues long. Here the CDR3 DNA reads TGTGCCAGTAGTGAGACGGACAGAACTAACTATGGCTACACCTTC. Residues: CASSETDRTNYGYTF.

Concerning this clone: The identical CDR3 is also encoded by other nucleotide sequences in the sample. J is TRBJ2-2 and V is TRBV14; D is possibly TRBD1 (5 bases). V gave up 4 bases and J gave up 3 bases, with 9 bases separating them. Germline V gene lookup returns CDR1 SGHDN and CDR2 FVKESK. The CDR3 is 14 residues long. CDR3 amino acids: CASSRQGYTGELFF. CDR3 coding DNA: TGTGCCAGCAGCCGCCAGGGTTACACCGGGGAGCTGTTTTTT.

V is TRBV30 and J is TRBJ2-3; 8 bases line up with TRBD2. Germline V CDR1 and CDR2: GTSNPN, SVGIG (reference sequence). There are 15 residues in the CDR3. J gave up 6 bases and V 2 bases, and 10 bases lay outside the gene matches. The CDR3 loop is CAWSNGGLDGDTQYF. The CDR3 nucleotides are TGTGCCTGGAGTAACGGGGGACTAGATGGGGATACGCAGTATTTT. Complete variable domain (other parts from reference TRBV30 and TRBJ2-3): SQTIHQWPATLVQPVGSPLSLECTVEGTSNPNLYWYRQAAGRGLQLLFYSVGIGQISSEVPQNLSASRPQDRQFILSSKKLLLSDSGFYLCAWSNGGLDGDTQYFGPGTRLTVL.

The CDR3 DNA sequence: TGTGCCACCAGCCGGGACAGATATAGTGGCTACACCTTC. This gives the protein CATSRDRYSGYTF. This chain links TRBV15 with TRBJ1-2; 7 bases are a match to TRBD1. Germline V lookup: CDR1 LNHNV, CDR2 YYDKDF (reference sequence). Germline trimming cut 5 bases from V and 7 bases from J; bases unmatched to any gene: 7. The CDR3 sequence is 13 residues long.

The CDR3 loop reads CASSEQGASYGYTF. The CDR3 nucleotides are TGTGCCAGCAGCGAACAGGGGGCTAGCTATGGCTACACCTTC. The V and J genes are TRBV9 and TRBJ1-2, with 9 positions matching TRBD1. Germline V gives CDR1 SGDLS, CDR2 YYNGEE. With 3 bases clipped from V and 4 bases from J, the junction kept 4 bases outside the gene matches. CDR3 size: 14 residues.

The chain couples TRBV7-3 to TRBJ1-2; D is uncertain. The germline V gene has CDR1 SGHTA and CDR2 FQGTGA. The CDR3 extends over 15 amino acids. Trimming left V 3 bases short and J 1 base short, with 12 bases between. DNA of the CDR3: TGTGCCAGCAGCTTTACGCCTCGGGATAACTATGGCTACACCTTC. Encoded protein: CASSFTPRDNYGYTF.

This chain uses TRBV7-3 with TRBJ2-3, with TRBD2 matching over 8 bases. Germline V CDR1 and CDR2: SGHTA, FQGTGA. The junction had 4 bases not matched to a gene; V was cut back by 5 bases and J by 0 bases. This CDR3 has 15 residues. The CDR3 DNA is TGTGCCAGCAGCCCACAGCGGGGGAGCACAGATACGCAGTATTTT. It encodes CASSPQRGSTDTQYF. Based on the CDR3 plus reference TRBV7-3 and TRBJ2-3, the full variable domain is GAGVSQTPSNKVTEKGKYVELRCDPISGHTALYWYRQSLGQGPEFLIYFQGTGAADDSGLPNDRFFAVRPEGSVSTLKIQRTERGDSAVYLCASSPQRGSTDTQYFGPGTRLTVL.

This chain uses TRBV18 with TRBJ1-1; unclear D gene. The V and J ends lost 2 bases and 3 bases respectively, with 10 bases between them. Per the germline V gene, CDR1 is KGHSH and CDR2 is LQKENI. The CDR3 is made up of 14 amino acids. The CDR3 DNA is TGTGCCAGCTCACCATCGTCCTCGGACACTGAAGCTTTCTTT. This sequence encodes CASSPSSSDTEAFF. The whole variable domain, filled in from reference TRBV18 and TRBJ1-1, reads NAGVMQNPRHLVRRRGQEARLRCSPMKGHSHVYWYRQLPEEGLKFMVYLQKENIIDESGMPKERFSAEFPKEGPSILRIQQVVRGDSAAYFCASSPSSSDTEAFFGQGTRLTVV.

The chain couples TRBV29-1 to TRBJ1-1; D is possibly TRBD1 (6 bases). Between the trimmed V and J ends, which lost 4 bases and 5 bases, there was a span of 17 bases. The CDR3 contains 14 residues. Germline V gives CDR1 SQVTM, CDR2 ANQGSEA. The CDR3: CSVAILQGWTEAFF. The DNA for the CDR3 is TGCAGCGTTGCGATACTACAGGGTTGGACTGAAGCTTTCTTT.

This CDR3 reads CASSESPGTHSGNTIYF. CDR3 coding DNA: TGTGCCAGCAGCGAAAGTCCAGGTACCCACTCTGGAAACACCATATATTTT. The rearrangement joins TRBV25-1 to TRBJ1-3; D is ambiguous. The CDR3 is 17 amino acids. Trimming cost V 6 bases and J 0 bases, with 18 bases left between them. Germline CDR1 reads MGHDK; CDR2 reads SYGVNS.